This TCR beta chain comes out of a study of blood T cell repertoires in COVID-19. About the research overall: The origin of the acute and convalescent COVID-19 samples was the United States, Italy and Spain.

Losses at the gene ends were 5 bases for V and 2 bases for J; bases not matched to a gene: 5. The germline gives CDR1 MNHEY, CDR2 SVGAGI. CDR3 length equals 14 residues. Original processing methods: For nucleated cells, counts were estimated from reference gene primer amplification. The table came from immunoSEQ multiplex PCR; TCRdb's copy has only in-frame clones and leaves some out. The V and J calls and the clone size are those of that table, but D and trimming were determined from the DNA. Here the sample spans around 67,000 clones, more than 75% being singletons. The receptor was isolated from a human donor in a cohort sampled during active COVID-19. J is TRBJ2-7 and V is TRBV6-5, with 8 bases matching TRBD2. The sample consisted of peripheral blood. The CDR3 is CASSPGLEPYEQYF. In DNA form, the CDR3 reads TGTGCCAGCAGTCCGGGACTAGAACCCTACGAGCAGTACTTC.